The present T cell receptor (beta chain) was sequenced within a study of cytomegalovirus exposure and HLA in healthy donors. Trimming took 7 bases from V and 4 from J; bases not matched to a gene: 7. In germline, CDR1 is MNHEY, CDR2 SMNVEV (reference sequence). This CDR3 is 13 amino acids long. Study results and limitations: Productive status was seen about 90% or about 30% of the time for most TCR beta V segments in an earlier analysis.

Comment on this clone: No antigen is known for it.

60 Vbeta and 13 Jbeta primers were used in PCR. Profiled with immunoSEQ multiplex PCR; TCRdb holds only in-frame clones, not every one. The sample has some 200,000 clones, 75% to 90% seen once; the top ten hold around 2.5%. J is TRBJ2-7 and V is TRBV27, with TRBD2 matching over 7 bases. Sequenced material: PBMCs. The receptor's source is a woman aged 50 to 60 in good health and CMV-seropositive. The CDR3 coding sequence is TGTGCCAGCAAGTCTGCGGGAGAGTACGAGCAGTACTTC. This encodes CASKSAGEYEQYF.